A selection of T cell receptor beta chains follows, all from one sample in a study of cytomegalovirus exposure and HLA in healthy donors. TCRdb keeps only in-frame clones here, not all; method: immunoSEQ multiplex PCR. The table lists around 110,000 clones, over 65% of them singletons, with 8% to 9% in the top ten. Sequencing input: PBMCs. The source of these receptors is a woman aged 40 to 49 in good health and CMV-seropositive. Both conserved end residues are part of each CDR3. D genes are given only for firm matches. The size of a clone is reported for some rows only, either as once, few or many, or as a class for expanded clones.

abundance,j_gene,v_gene,d_gene,CDR3aa,CDR3nt
once,TRBJ2-2,TRBV7-3,NA,CASSPSGIANTGELFF,TGTGCCAGCAGCCCGTCGGGAATCGCGAACACCGGGGAGCTGTTTTTT
NA,TRBJ1-2,TRBV15,TRBD1,CATSRAHPGQGGSYGYTF,TGTGCCACCAGCAGAGCCCACCCGGGACAGGGAGGTAGCTATGGCTACACCTTC
NA,TRBJ2-2,TRBV18,NA,CASSPPSGEGVGELFF,TGTGCCAGCTCACCACCGTCCGGGGAAGGCGTCGGGGAGCTGTTTTTT
NA,TRBJ2-1,TRBV5-8,TRBD2,CASSLTLSGGLSSYNEQFF,TGTGCCAGCAGCTTGACTCTTAGCGGGGGGTTGAGCTCCTACAATGAGCAGTTCTTC
NA,TRBJ1-1,TRBV6-1,NA,CASSEPTGEAFF,TGTGCCAGCAGTGAACCCACAGGGGAAGCTTTCTTT
few,TRBJ1-5,TRBV6-5,NA,CASSYGQHSNQPQHF,TGTGCCAGCAGTTATGGACAGCATAGCAATCAGCCCCAGCATTTT
NA,TRBJ2-7,TRBV7-8,NA,CASTPGQYEQYF,TGTGCCAGCACCCCCGGACAGTACGAGCAGTACTTC
NA,TRBJ1-1,TRBV2,NA,CASSAVEANTEAFF,TGTGCCAGCAGCGCAGTTGAGGCGAACACTGAAGCTTTCTTT
few,TRBJ1-4,TRBV19,NA,CASSMSGGVEKLFF,TGTGCCAGTAGTATGTCGGGTGGTGTTGAAAAACTGTTTTTT
NA,TRBJ2-1,TRBV25-1,NA,CASRLSGPYNEQFF,TGTGCCAGCAGGCTCAGCGGCCCCTACAATGAGCAGTTCTTC
NA,TRBJ1-1,TRBV27,NA,CASSFGGVNTEAFF,TGTGCCAGCAGTTTTGGAGGAGTGAACACTGAAGCTTTCTTT
NA,TRBJ1-5,TRBV19,TRBD1,CASRGLGQGDQPQHF,TGTGCCAGTAGGGGGTTGGGACAGGGGGATCAGCCCCAGCATTTT
NA,TRBJ2-2,TRBV9,TRBD1,CASSVSGTGAGANTGELFF,TGTGCCAGCAGCGTCTCCGGGACAGGGGCGGGGGCAAACACCGGGGAGCTGTTTTTT
NA,TRBJ2-3,TRBV13,TRBD2,CASSPGTSETRVTQYF,TGTGCCAGCAGCCCCGGGACTAGCGAGACCCGGGTTACGCAGTATTTT
NA,TRBJ2-7,TRBV19,TRBD2,CASTGGVSYEQYF,TGTGCCAGTACCGGGGGGGTCTCCTACGAGCAGTACTTC
NA,TRBJ1-1,TRBV18,NA,CASSPLEMNTEAFF,TGTGCCAGCTCACCATTGGAGATGAACACTGAAGCTTTCTTT
NA,TRBJ1-4,TRBV5-8,NA,CASSLSTGTNEKLFF,TGTGCCAGCAGCTTGTCTACAGGGACTAATGAAAAACTGTTTTTT
few,TRBJ2-5,TRBV5-1,NA,CASSLVPGETQYF,TGCGCCAGCAGCTTGGTCCCAGGAGAGACCCAGTACTTC
NA,TRBJ2-7,TRBV11-2,NA,CASSPYSYEQYF,TGTGCCAGCAGCCCCTACTCCTACGAGCAGTACTTC
NA,TRBJ1-2,TRBV19,NA,CASSTSQKLYGYPF,TGTGCCAGTAGTACGTCACAGAAACTCTATGGCTACCCCTTC
NA,TRBJ1-1,TRBV6-1,NA,CASGAEGVNTEAFF,TGTGCCAGCGGGGCGGAAGGGGTCAACACTGAAGCTTTCTTT
NA,TRBJ2-5,TRBV28,NA,CASTPMSGGWEETQYF,TGTGCCAGCACTCCCATGTCCGGGGGATGGGAAGAGACCCAGTACTTC
few,TRBJ2-3,TRBV28,NA,CASRWGGTDTQYF,TGTGCCAGCAGGTGGGGGGGCACAGATACGCAGTATTTT
NA,TRBJ1-4,TRBV19,NA,CASRGGNEKLFF,TGTGCCAGTAGGGGGGGTAATGAAAAACTGTTTTTT
NA,TRBJ1-2,TRBV6-5,TRBD1,CASRADRGPNYGYTF,TGTGCCAGCAGAGCGGACAGGGGCCCTAACTATGGCTACACCTTC
once,TRBJ2-3,TRBV19,TRBD2,CASSIGRGAGRALTSTDTQYF,TGTGCCAGTAGTATAGGTAGGGGAGCGGGGCGTGCCTTGACTAGCACAGATACGCAGTATTTT
NA,TRBJ2-1,TRBV7-7,TRBD2,CASSLAAGGREQFF,TGTGCTAGCAGCTTAGCAGCGGGGGGGCGGGAGCAGTTCTTC